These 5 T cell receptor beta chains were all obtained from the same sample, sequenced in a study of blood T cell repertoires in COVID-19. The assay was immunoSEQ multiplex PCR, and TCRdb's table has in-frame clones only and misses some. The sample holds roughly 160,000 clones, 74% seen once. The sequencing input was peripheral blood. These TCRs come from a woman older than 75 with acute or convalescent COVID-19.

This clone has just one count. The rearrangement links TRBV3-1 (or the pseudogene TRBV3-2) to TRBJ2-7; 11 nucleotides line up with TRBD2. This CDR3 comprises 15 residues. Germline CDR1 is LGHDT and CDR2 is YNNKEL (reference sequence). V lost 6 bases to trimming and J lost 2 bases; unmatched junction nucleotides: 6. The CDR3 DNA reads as TGTGCCAGCAGAGATAGCGGGAGGGCCCCCTACGAGCAGTACTTC. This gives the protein CASRDSGRAPYEQYF.

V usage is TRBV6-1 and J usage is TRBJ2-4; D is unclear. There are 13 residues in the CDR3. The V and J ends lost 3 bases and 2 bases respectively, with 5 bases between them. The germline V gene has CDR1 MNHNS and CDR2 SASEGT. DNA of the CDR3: TGTGCCAGCAGTGAGAGGACCAAAAACATTCAGTACTTC. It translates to CASSERTKNIQYF.

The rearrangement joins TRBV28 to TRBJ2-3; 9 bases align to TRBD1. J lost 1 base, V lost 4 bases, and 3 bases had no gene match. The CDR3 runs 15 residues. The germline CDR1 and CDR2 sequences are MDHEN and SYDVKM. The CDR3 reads CASSSDRGGTDTQYF. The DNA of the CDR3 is TGTGCCAGCAGTTCCGACAGGGGGGGCACAGATACGCAGTATTTT.

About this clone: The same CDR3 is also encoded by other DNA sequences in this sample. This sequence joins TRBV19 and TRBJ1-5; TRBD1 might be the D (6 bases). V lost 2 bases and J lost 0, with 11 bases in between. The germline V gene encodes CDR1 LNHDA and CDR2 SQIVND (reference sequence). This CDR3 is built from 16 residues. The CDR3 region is CASSIQTGDSNQPQHF. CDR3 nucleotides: TGTGCCAGTAGTATACAGACAGGAGATAGCAATCAGCCCCAGCATTTT.

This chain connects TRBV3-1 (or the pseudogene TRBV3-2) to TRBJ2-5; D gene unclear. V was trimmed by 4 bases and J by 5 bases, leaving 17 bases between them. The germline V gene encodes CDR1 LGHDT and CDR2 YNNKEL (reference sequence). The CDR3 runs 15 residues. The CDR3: CASSLQTVRSETQYF. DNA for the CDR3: TGTGCCAGCAGCCTTCAGACGGTCAGGTCGGAGACCCAGTACTTC.